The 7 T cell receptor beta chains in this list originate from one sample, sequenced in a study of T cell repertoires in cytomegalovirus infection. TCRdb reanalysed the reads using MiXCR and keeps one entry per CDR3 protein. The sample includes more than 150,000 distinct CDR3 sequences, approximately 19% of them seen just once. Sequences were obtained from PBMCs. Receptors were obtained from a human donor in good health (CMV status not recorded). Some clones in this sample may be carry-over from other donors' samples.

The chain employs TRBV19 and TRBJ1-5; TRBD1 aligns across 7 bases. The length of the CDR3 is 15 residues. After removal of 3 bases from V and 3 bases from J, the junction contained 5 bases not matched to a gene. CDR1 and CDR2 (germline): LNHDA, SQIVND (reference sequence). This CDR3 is CASSIGQVDNQPQHF. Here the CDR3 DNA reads TGTGCCAGTAGTATTGGACAGGTGGACAATCAGCCCCAGCATTTT.

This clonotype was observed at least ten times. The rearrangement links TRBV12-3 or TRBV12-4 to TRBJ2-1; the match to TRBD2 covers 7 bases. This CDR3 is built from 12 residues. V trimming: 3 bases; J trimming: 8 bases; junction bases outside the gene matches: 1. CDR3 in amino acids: CASSLGGYEQFF. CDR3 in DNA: TGTGCCAGCAGTTTGGGGGGGTATGAGCAGTTCTTC.

The CDR3 DNA is TGTGCCAGCAGCTTAGCCCCCGGACTAGCGGGAGGAGGGTATTTT. This encodes CASSLAPGLAGGGYF. The chain recombines TRBV7-2 with TRBJ2-3, with TRBD2 identical over 14 bases. V trimming: 0 bases; J trimming: 14 bases; junction bases outside the gene matches: 7. The CDR3 runs to 15 residues. Germline assignment: CDR1 SGHTA and CDR2 FQGNSA.

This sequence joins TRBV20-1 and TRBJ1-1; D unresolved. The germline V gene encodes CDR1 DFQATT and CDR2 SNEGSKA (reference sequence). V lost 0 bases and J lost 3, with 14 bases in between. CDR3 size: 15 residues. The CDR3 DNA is TGCAGTGCTAGAGATTTTAGTGTAAGGGACACTGAAGCTTTCTTT. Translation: CSARDFSVRDTEAFF.

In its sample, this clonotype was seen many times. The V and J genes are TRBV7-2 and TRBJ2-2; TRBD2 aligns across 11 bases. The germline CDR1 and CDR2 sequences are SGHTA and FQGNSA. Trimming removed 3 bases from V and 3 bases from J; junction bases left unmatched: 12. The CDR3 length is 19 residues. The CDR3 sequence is CASSFRPPGLAEHTGELFF. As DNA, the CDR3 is TGTGCCAGCAGCTTCCGACCCCCGGGACTAGCGGAACACACCGGGGAGCTGTTTTTT.

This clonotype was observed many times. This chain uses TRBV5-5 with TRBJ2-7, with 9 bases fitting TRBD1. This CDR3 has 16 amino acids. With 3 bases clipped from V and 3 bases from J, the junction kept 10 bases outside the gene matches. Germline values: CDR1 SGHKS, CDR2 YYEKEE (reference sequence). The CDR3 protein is CASSSGQGTPLYEQYF. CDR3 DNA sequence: TGTGCCAGCAGCTCGGGACAGGGAACTCCCCTCTACGAGCAGTACTTC.

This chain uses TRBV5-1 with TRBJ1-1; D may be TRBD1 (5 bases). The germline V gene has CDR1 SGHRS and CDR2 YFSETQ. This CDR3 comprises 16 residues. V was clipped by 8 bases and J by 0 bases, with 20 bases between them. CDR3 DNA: TGCGCCAGTGTACGCGGCGCAGGAGGGGTGAACACTGAAGCTTTCTTT. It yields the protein CASVRGAGGVNTEAFF.